The 17 T cell receptor beta chains below come from one sample, sequenced in a study of T cell responses to AZD1222 COVID-19 vaccine. Using immunoSEQ multiplex PCR, the repertoire was profiled, and TCRdb retains in-frame clones only, with some absent. The table records 100,000 to 150,000 clones, approximately 90% of them present only once. This specimen was peripheral blood, taken on day 0 of MenACWY control vaccination. The receptors originated from an adult in good health.

This sequence joins TRBV21-1 and TRBJ1-1; TRBD1, as called in the table, went unchecked against the DNA. TRBV21-1 is deemed a pseudogene. The length of the CDR3 is 14 residues. CDR3 DNA sequence: TGTGCCAGCAGCAAGACAGGAGTGAACACTGAAGCTTTCTTT. Its protein is CASSKTGVNTEAFF.

The chain uses TRBV2 and TRBJ1-2; 8 bases line up with TRBD1. The CDR3 extends over 10 amino acids. Germline V CDR1 and CDR2: SNHLY, FYNNEI. Here the CDR3 DNA reads TGTGGGACAGGGAACTATGGCTACACCTTC. Translating gives CGTGNYGYTF.

V usage is TRBV28 and J usage is TRBJ1-1, with D tentatively TRBD1 (6 bases). The V end lost 1 base, the J end lost 0 bases, and 12 bases lay between the germline ends. CDR3 length equals 16 residues. Germline CDR1 is MDHEN and CDR2 is SYDVKM. The DNA for the CDR3 is TGTGCCAGCAGTTTATCACAGGGAGTTATGAACACTGAAGCTTTCTTT. This codes for CASSLSQGVMNTEAFF.

This clone was observed a few times. The rearrangement uses TRBV6-4 and TRBJ1-1; no definite D call. There are 14 residues in the CDR3. V was trimmed by 9 bases and J by 7 bases, leaving 21 bases between them. Germline CDR1 and CDR2: MRHNA and SNTAGT. The DNA of the CDR3 is TGTGCCAGTCGACCAGGTACGGGGTTCGGTGAAGCTTTCTTT. Its translation: CASRPGTGFGEAFF.

The rearrangement uses TRBV11-3 and TRBJ1-1; perhaps TRBD1 as D (6 bases). The CDR3 is 16 residues long. From germline, CDR1 is SGHNT and CDR2 YENEEA. Trimming removed 5 bases from V and 1 base from J, with 17 bases in between. CDR3 region: CASSGRGGDRNTEAFF. In DNA form, the CDR3 reads TGTGCCAGCAGCGGTAGGGGGGGTGACAGGAACACTGAAGCTTTCTTT.

This sequence joins TRBV5-1 and TRBJ2-7, with 7 nucleotides matching TRBD1. Per germline, CDR1 SGHRS and CDR2 YFSETQ. Trimming removed 0 bases from V and 0 bases from J; junction bases left unmatched: 0. This CDR3 spans 14 amino acids. The CDR3 here is CASSLAGGSYEQYF. In nucleotides, the CDR3 is TGCGCCAGCAGCTTGGCAGGGGGCTCCTACGAGCAGTACTTC. The whole variable domain, remainder taken from reference TRBV5-1 and TRBJ2-7, is KAGVTQTPRYLIKTRGQQVTLSCSPISGHRSVSWYQQTPGQGLQFLFEYFSETQRNKGNFPGRFSGRQFSNSRSEMNVSTLELGDSALYLCASSLAGGSYEQYFGPGTRLTVT.

This chain links TRBV13 with TRBJ2-4; D is ambiguous. Germline V gene lookup returns CDR1 PRHDT and CDR2 FYEKMQ (reference sequence). CDR3 length: 16 residues. V gave up 1 base and J gave up 0 bases, with 10 bases separating them. Here the CDR3 reads CASSLAGDIAKNIQYF. CDR3 coding DNA: TGTGCCAGCAGCTTAGCCGGAGATATAGCCAAAAACATTCAGTACTTC.

The chain is built from TRBV6-6 and TRBJ1-1; D gene ambiguous. Germline V gene sequence: CDR1 MNHNY, CDR2 SVGAGI (reference sequence). V shed 7 bases and J shed 6 bases, with 18 bases lying between them. The CDR3 length is 14 residues. The CDR3 DNA sequence: TGTGCCAGCATCCAGGCGGCGGGCCTAGCTGAAGCTTTCTTT. Protein sequence: CASIQAAGLAEAFF.

This clone was picked up a small number of times. The V call is TRBV2, the J call TRBJ1-5; D is unresolved. With 7 bases removed from V and 0 bases from J, the gap between germline ends came to 10 bases. Germline loops: CDR1 SNHLY, CDR2 FYNNEI. This CDR3 has 14 amino acids. The CDR3 DNA reads as TGTGCCAGCACCCGAGAGGGTAGCAATCAGCCCCAGCATTTT. Translating gives CASTREGSNQPQHF. Complete variable domain (other parts from reference TRBV2 and TRBJ1-5): EPEVTQTPSHQVTQMGQEVILRCVPISNHLYFYWYRQILGQKVEFLVSFYNNEISEKSEIFDDQFSVERPDGSNFTLKIRSTKLEDSAMYFCASTREGSNQPQHFGDGTRLSIL.

The chain is built from TRBV2 and TRBJ2-1; 7 positions agree with TRBD2. CDR3 length: 14 residues. Trimming took 3 bases from V and 4 from J; bases not matched to a gene: 3. Germline V gene lookup returns CDR1 SNHLY and CDR2 FYNNEI. This CDR3 is CASSELAVYNEQFF. The DNA of the CDR3 is TGTGCCAGCAGTGAGCTAGCGGTGTACAATGAGCAGTTCTTC.

This clone appeared a single time. The rearrangement joins TRBV5-1 to TRBJ1-1; 7 bases match TRBD1. The CDR3 runs 14 residues. With V trimmed by 1 base and J by 1 base, 1 base remained unmatched. CDR1 is SGHRS and CDR2 is YFSETQ in the germline V gene. CDR3 loop: CASSLSGGNTEAFF. DNA of the CDR3: TGCGCCAGCAGCTTGTCAGGGGGGAACACTGAAGCTTTCTTT.

This clone was detected only a few times. The chain couples TRBV6-5 to TRBJ1-1; the D gene is possibly TRBD1 (5 bases). The V end was cut by 5 bases, the J end by 4 bases, with 14 bases between. Germline lookup yields CDR1 MNHEY and CDR2 SVGAGI. CDR3 length equals 14 residues. The CDR3: CASSLRGDFTEAFF. CDR3 nucleotide sequence: TGTGCCAGCAGTCTCCGAGGGGACTTCACTGAAGCTTTCTTT.

The rearrangement uses TRBV6-2 or TRBV6-3 and TRBJ1-1; D not certain. In germline, CDR1 is MNHEY, CDR2 SVGEGT. This CDR3 contains 13 residues. Trimming took 4 bases from V and 0 from J, leaving 6 bases between them. As DNA, the CDR3 is TGTGCCAGCAGTTTCCCTCTGAACACTGAAGCTTTCTTT. As protein: CASSFPLNTEAFF.

The chain combines TRBV7-3 with TRBJ1-1, with D perhaps matching TRBD1 (5 bases). The CDR3 has 13 amino acids. Germline lookup yields CDR1 SGHTA and CDR2 FQGTGA. Trimming removed 2 bases at V and 5 bases at J, with 9 bases between. CDR3 amino acids: CASSLWGKTEAFF. The CDR3 DNA reads TGTGCCAGCAGCTTATGGGGCAAAACTGAAGCTTTCTTT.

The chain has TRBV7-9 and TRBJ2-7, with 9 nucleotides matching TRBD1. V lost 9 bases to trimming and J lost 9 bases; unmatched junction nucleotides: 12. The CDR3 is 13 residues long. The germline V gene has CDR1 SEHNR and CDR2 FQNEAQ (reference sequence). CDR3 DNA sequence: TGTGCCAGTGCAGGGACAGGGTCAGTATTGCAGTACTTC. As protein: CASAGTGSVLQYF. Full variable domain (rest looked up from reference TRBV7-9 and TRBJ2-7): DTGVSQNPRHKITKRGQNVTFRCDPISEHNRLYWYRQTLGQGPEFLTYFQNEAQLEKSRLLSDRFSAERPKGSFSTLEIQRTEQGDSAMYLCASAGTGSVLQYFGPGTRLTVT.

The gene calls are TRBV29-1 and TRBJ2-3; 7 nucleotides line up with TRBD2. The CDR3 is 13 amino acids. After removal of 7 bases from V and 1 base from J, the junction contained 5 bases not matched to a gene. Germline CDR1 SQVTM, CDR2 ANQGSEA. For the CDR3, the DNA is TGCAGCGCACATGGGGGGGGCACAGATACGCAGTATTTT. This encodes CSAHGGGTDTQYF.

This clone showed up just a few times. The chain carries TRBV12-3 or TRBV12-4 and TRBJ1-2; D remains ambiguous. The CDR3 is 13 amino acids. Trimming left V 5 bases short and J 1 base short, with 8 bases between. CDR3 in amino acids: CASSPKYNYGYTF. DNA for the CDR3: TGTGCCAGCAGTCCCAAGTATAACTATGGCTACACCTTC.